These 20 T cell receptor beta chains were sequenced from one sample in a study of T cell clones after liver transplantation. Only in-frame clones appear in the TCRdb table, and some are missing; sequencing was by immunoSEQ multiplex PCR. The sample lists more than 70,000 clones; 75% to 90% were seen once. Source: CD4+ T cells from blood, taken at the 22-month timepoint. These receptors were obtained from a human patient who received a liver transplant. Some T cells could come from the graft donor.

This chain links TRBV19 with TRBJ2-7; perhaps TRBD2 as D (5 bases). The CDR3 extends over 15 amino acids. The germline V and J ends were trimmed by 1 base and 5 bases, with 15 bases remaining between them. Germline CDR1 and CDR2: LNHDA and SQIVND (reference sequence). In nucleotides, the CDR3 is TGTGCCAGTAGTATAGCGAGGGCAGGTGGTAACGAGCAGTACTTC. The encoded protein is CASSIARAGGNEQYF.

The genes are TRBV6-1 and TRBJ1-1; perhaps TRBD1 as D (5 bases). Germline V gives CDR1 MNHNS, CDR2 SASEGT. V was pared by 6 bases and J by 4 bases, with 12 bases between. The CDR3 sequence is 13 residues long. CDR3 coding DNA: TGTGCCAGCAGGGGGGAGAGGGCCACTGAAGCTTTCTTT. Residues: CASRGERATEAFF.

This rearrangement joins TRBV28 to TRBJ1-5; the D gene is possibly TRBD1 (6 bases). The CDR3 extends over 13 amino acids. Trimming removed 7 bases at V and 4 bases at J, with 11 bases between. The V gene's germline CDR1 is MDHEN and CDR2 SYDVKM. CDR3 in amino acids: CASTPQGNQPQHF. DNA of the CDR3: TGTGCCAGCACTCCACAGGGAAATCAGCCCCAGCATTTT. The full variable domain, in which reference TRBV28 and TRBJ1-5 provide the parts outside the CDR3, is DVKVTQSSRYLVKRTGEKVFLECVQDMDHENMFWYRQDPGLGLRLIYFSYDVKMKEKGDIPEGYSVSREKKERFSLILESASTNQTSMYLCASTPQGNQPQHFGDGTRLSIL.

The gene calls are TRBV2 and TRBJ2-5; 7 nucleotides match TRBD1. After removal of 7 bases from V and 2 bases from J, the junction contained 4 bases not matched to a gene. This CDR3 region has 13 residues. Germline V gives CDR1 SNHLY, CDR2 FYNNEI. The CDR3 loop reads CASNGDRQETQYF. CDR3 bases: TGTGCCAGCAATGGGGACAGACAAGAGACCCAGTACTTC.

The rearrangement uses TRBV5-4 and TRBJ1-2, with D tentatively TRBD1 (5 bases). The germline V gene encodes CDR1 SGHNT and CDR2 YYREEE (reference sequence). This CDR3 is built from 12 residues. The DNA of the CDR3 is TGTGCTACTACCCGGGGGAACTATGGCTACACCTTC. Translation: CATTRGNYGYTF.

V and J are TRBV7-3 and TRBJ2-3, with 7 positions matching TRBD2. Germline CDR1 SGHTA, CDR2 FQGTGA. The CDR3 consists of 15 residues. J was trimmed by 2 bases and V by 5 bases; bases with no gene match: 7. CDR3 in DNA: TGTGCCAGCAGCATGAGCGGGGAACACACAGATACGCAGTATTTT. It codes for CASSMSGEHTDTQYF.

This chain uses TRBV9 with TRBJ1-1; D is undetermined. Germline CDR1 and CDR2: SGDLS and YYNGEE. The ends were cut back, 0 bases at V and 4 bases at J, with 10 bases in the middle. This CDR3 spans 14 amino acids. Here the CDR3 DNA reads TGTGCCAGCAGCGTAGTCCCGGGTAGCACTGAAGCTTTCTTT. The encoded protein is CASSVVPGSTEAFF.

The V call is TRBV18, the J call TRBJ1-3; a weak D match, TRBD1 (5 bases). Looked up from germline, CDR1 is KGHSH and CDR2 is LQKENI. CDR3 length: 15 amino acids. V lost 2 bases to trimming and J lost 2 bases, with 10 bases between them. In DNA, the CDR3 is TGTGCCAGCTCACCAGGCAGGGAGGCTGGAAACACCATATATTTT. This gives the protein CASSPGREAGNTIYF.

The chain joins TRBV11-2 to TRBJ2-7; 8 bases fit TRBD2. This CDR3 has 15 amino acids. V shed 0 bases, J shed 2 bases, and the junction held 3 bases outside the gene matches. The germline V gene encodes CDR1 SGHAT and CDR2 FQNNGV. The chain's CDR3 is CASSLDREGAYEQYF. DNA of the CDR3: TGTGCCAGCAGCTTAGACCGGGAGGGAGCCTACGAGCAGTACTTC.

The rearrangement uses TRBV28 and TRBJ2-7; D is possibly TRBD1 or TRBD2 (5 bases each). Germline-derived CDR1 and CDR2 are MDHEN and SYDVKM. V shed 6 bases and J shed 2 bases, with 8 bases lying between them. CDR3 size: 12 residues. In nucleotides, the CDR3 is TGTGCCAGCAGCGAGGGACCCTACGAGCAGTACTTC. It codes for CASSEGPYEQYF.

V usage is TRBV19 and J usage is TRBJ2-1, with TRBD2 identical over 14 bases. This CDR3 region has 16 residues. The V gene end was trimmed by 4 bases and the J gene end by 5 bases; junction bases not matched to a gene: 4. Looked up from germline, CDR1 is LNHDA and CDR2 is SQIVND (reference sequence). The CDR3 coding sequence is TGTGCCAGTAGTACCTGGACTAGCGGGGGGAACAATGAGCAGTTCTTC. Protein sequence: CASSTWTSGGNNEQFF.

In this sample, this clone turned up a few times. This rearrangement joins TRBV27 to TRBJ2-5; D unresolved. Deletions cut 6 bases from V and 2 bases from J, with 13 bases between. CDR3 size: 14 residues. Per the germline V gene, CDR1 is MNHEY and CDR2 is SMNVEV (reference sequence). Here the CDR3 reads CASRNPGRQETQYF. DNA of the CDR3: TGTGCCAGCAGGAATCCCGGAAGGCAAGAGACCCAGTACTTC.

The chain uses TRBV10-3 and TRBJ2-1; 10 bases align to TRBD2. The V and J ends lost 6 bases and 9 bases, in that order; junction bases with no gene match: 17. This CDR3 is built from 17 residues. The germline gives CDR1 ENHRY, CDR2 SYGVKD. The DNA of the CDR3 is TGTGCCATCAGCCAAACGAGGTCAGCGGGGGGGCCAAGTGAGCAGTTCTTC. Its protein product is CAISQTRSAGGPSEQFF.

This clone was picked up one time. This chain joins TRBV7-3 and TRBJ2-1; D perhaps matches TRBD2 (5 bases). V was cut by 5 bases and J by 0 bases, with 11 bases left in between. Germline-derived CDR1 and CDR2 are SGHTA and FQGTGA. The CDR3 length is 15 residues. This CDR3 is CASSPGGSSYNEQFF. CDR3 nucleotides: TGTGCCAGCAGCCCGGGTGGGAGCTCCTACAATGAGCAGTTCTTC. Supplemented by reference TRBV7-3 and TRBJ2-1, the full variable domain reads GAGVSQTPSNKVTEKGKYVELRCDPISGHTALYWYRQSLGQGPEFLIYFQGTGAADDSGLPNDRFFAVRPEGSVSTLKIQRTERGDSAVYLCASSPGGSSYNEQFFGPGTRLTVL.

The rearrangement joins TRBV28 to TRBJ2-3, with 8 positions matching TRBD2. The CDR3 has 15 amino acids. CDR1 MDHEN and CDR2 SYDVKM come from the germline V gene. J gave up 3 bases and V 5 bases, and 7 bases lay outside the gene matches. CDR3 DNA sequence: TGTGCCAGCAGTCCCCCGGGGGGGATTACAGATACGCAGTATTTT. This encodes CASSPPGGITDTQYF.

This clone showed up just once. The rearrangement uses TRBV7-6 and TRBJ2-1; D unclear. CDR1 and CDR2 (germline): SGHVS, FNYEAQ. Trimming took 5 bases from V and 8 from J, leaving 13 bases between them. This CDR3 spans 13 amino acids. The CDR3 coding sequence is TGTGCCAGCAGCCGGATCACGGGCGATGAGCAGTTCTTC. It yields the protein CASSRITGDEQFF.

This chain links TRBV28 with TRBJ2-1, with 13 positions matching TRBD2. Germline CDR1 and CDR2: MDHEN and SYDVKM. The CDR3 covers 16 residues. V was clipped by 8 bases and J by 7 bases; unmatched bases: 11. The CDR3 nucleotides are TGTGCCAGCGGGACTAGCGGGAAAAGGGCTAGGAATGAGCAGTTCTTC. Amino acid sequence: CASGTSGKRARNEQFF.

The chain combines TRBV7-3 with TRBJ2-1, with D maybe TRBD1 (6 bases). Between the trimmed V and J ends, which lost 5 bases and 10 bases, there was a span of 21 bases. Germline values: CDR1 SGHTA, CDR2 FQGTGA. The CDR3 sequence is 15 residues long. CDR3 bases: TGTGCCAGCAGCCTGACCGGGACACACGCTGGGGAGCAGTTCTTC. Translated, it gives CASSLTGTHAGEQFF.

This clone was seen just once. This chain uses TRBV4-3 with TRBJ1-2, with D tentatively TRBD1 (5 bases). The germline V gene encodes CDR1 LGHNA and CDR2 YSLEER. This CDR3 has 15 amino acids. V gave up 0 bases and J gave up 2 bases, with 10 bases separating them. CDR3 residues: CASSQEAGPNYGYTF. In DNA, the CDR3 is TGCGCCAGCAGCCAAGAGGCGGGGCCGAACTATGGCTACACCTTC.

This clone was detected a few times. In nucleotides, the CDR3 is TGTGCCAGCAGCTTAGGGCGAGAGGGCTACACCTTC. It specifies CASSLGREGYTF. The V gene is TRBV7-8, the J gene TRBJ1-2; D is unclear. The V gene lost 1 base and the J gene lost 8 bases, with 8 bases spanning the gap. Germline CDR1 and CDR2: SGHVS and FQNEAQ. The length of the CDR3 is 12 residues. Combining the CDR3 with reference TRBV7-8 and TRBJ1-2 gives the whole variable domain GAGVSQSPRYKVAKRGQDVALRCDPISGHVSLFWYQQALGQGPEFLTYFQNEAQLDKSGLPSDRFFAERPEGSVSTLKIQRTQQEDSAVYLCASSLGREGYTFGSGTRLTVV.